A selection of T cell receptor beta chains follows, all from one sample in a study of CD8 T cells in Susac syndrome. Via MiXCR, TCRdb re-called the immunoSEQ multiplex PCR reads, giving one row per CDR3 protein. The sample yields fewer than 80,000 distinct CDR3 sequences, over 90% seen once. The material sequenced was CD8+ T cells from PBMCs. These receptors came from a human donor in good health. The CDR3 runs from the conserved cysteine through the conserved F or W. A D gene is named only where the DNA matches it firmly. The listing skips clone size in some rows; elsewhere it reads once, few, many or a size class.

v_gene: TRBV6-5
d_gene: -
abundance: -
j_gene: TRBJ2-7
CDR3nt: TGTGCCAGCAGTTACTCGCCAGGGCAGTACGAGCAGTACTTC
CDR3aa: CASSYSPGQYEQYF

v_gene: TRBV21-1
d_gene: -
abundance: once
j_gene: TRBJ1-2
CDR3nt: TGTGCCAGCAGCCACCAAGGGGATAACTATGGCTACACCTTC
CDR3aa: CASSHQGDNYGYTF

v_gene: TRBV7-9
d_gene: TRBD1
abundance: -
j_gene: TRBJ2-1
CDR3nt: TGTGCCAGCAGCCCAAGGACAGGGTCCCATGAGCAGTTCTTC
CDR3aa: CASSPRTGSHEQFF

v_gene: TRBV19
d_gene: -
abundance: -
j_gene: TRBJ2-5
CDR3nt: TGTGCCAGTAACCATCGAGTGAAGGAGGCCCAGTACTTC
CDR3aa: CASNHRVKEAQYF

v_gene: TRBV11-2
d_gene: TRBD1
abundance: -
j_gene: TRBJ1-5
CDR3nt: TGTGCCAGCAGCCCCGGACAGGGCGATCAGCCCCAGCATTTT
CDR3aa: CASSPGQGDQPQHF

v_gene: TRBV30
d_gene: -
abundance: -
j_gene: TRBJ1-1
CDR3nt: TGTGCCTGGAGTGTCTCAGGTGACACTGAAGCTTTCTTT
CDR3aa: CAWSVSGDTEAFF

v_gene: TRBV7-2
d_gene: TRBD1
abundance: -
j_gene: TRBJ2-5
CDR3nt: TGTGCCAGCAGCTTTGGACAGGGGCAAGAGACCCAGTACTTC
CDR3aa: CASSFGQGQETQYF

v_gene: TRBV27
d_gene: -
abundance: -
j_gene: TRBJ1-5
CDR3nt: TGTGCCAGCAGTCCCGGGGGGGCCATGAAGCCCCAGCATTTT
CDR3aa: CASSPGGAMKPQHF

v_gene: TRBV29-1
d_gene: -
abundance: -
j_gene: TRBJ2-7
CDR3nt: TGCAGCGTTGAAGGGAGATGGGGCACGGATTACGAGCAGTACTTC
CDR3aa: CSVEGRWGTDYEQYF

v_gene: TRBV5-4
d_gene: -
abundance: -
j_gene: TRBJ1-2
CDR3nt: TGTGCCAGCAGCCGTCTCTGGGACCGGTCTTTAGGCTACACCTTC
CDR3aa: CASSRLWDRSLGYTF

v_gene: TRBV5-6
d_gene: -
abundance: -
j_gene: TRBJ2-1
CDR3nt: TGTGCCAGCAGCGCGGGACATTTTGACAATGAGCAGTTCTTC
CDR3aa: CASSAGHFDNEQFF

v_gene: TRBV9
d_gene: -
abundance: once
j_gene: TRBJ1-1
CDR3nt: TGTGCCAGCAGCGTAGTGGAGGGGGGGACTGAAGCTTTCTTT
CDR3aa: CASSVVEGGTEAFF

v_gene: TRBV4-2
d_gene: -
abundance: -
j_gene: TRBJ1-1
CDR3nt: TGTGCCAGCAGCCAACTTCGTCAGGGTAGGACTGAAGCTTTCTTT
CDR3aa: CASSQLRQGRTEAFF

v_gene: TRBV7-9
d_gene: -
abundance: -
j_gene: TRBJ1-2
CDR3nt: TGTGCCAGCAGCGACCTCCCCGGTTTTCACTATGGCTACACCTTC
CDR3aa: CASSDLPGFHYGYTF

v_gene: TRBV7-9
d_gene: -
abundance: -
j_gene: TRBJ1-1
CDR3nt: TGTGCCAGCAGCCTCCCCATTAACACTGAAGCTTTCTTT
CDR3aa: CASSLPINTEAFF

v_gene: TRBV21-1
d_gene: -
abundance: -
j_gene: TRBJ2-1
CDR3nt: TGTGCCAGCAGGGACAGGGATAGTCCGGGCAACAATGAGCAGTTCTTC
CDR3aa: CASRDRDSPGNNEQFF

v_gene: TRBV7-8
d_gene: TRBD1
abundance: once
j_gene: TRBJ2-3
CDR3nt: TGTGCCAGCAGCCCCGGACAGGATCCCACAGATACGCAGTATTTT
CDR3aa: CASSPGQDPTDTQYF

v_gene: TRBV27
d_gene: -
abundance: -
j_gene: TRBJ2-1
CDR3nt: TGTGCCAGCAGTCCCTCCCTGGGACAAAAAGCGCATGAGCAGTTCTTC
CDR3aa: CASSPSLGQKAHEQFF

v_gene: TRBV7-8
d_gene: TRBD2
abundance: -
j_gene: TRBJ2-1
CDR3nt: TGTGCCAGCAGCCCCCGGAGCGGGGCTTTTTCCTACAATGAGCAGTTCTTC
CDR3aa: CASSPRSGAFSYNEQFF

v_gene: TRBV5-6
d_gene: -
abundance: -
j_gene: TRBJ1-1
CDR3nt: TGTGCCAGCAGCTTTGGGGAGTGGAACACTGAAGCTTTCTTT
CDR3aa: CASSFGEWNTEAFF

v_gene: TRBV30
d_gene: -
abundance: -
j_gene: TRBJ1-2
CDR3nt: TGTGCCTGGATAGGAGGATTCAACTATGGCTACACCTTC
CDR3aa: CAWIGGFNYGYTF

v_gene: TRBV7-9
d_gene: -
abundance: -
j_gene: TRBJ1-4
CDR3nt: TGTGCCAGCAGCTTAGAATCGGGTGGAGAAAAACTGTTTTTT
CDR3aa: CASSLESGGEKLFF

v_gene: TRBV6-6
d_gene: -
abundance: -
j_gene: TRBJ2-5
CDR3nt: TGTGCCAGCAGTTACTTGGGACCGCAAGAGACCCAGTACTTC
CDR3aa: CASSYLGPQETQYF

v_gene: TRBV6-5
d_gene: TRBD1
abundance: -
j_gene: TRBJ2-6
CDR3nt: TGTGCCAGCAGTTTTGGACAGGGCTCTGGGGCCAACGTCCTGACTTTC
CDR3aa: CASSFGQGSGANVLTF

v_gene: TRBV3-1
d_gene: -
abundance: -
j_gene: TRBJ2-7
CDR3nt: TGTGCCAGCAGCCAAGAAGGGGCTTGGGTCGCACACAATCTCTACGAGCAGTACTTC
CDR3aa: CASSQEGAWVAHNLYEQYF

v_gene: TRBV9
d_gene: -
abundance: -
j_gene: TRBJ1-6
CDR3nt: TGTGCCAGCGGGAGGGGAAGGAATTCACCCCTCCACTTT
CDR3aa: CASGRGRNSPLHF

v_gene: TRBV6-2/TRBV6-3
d_gene: -
abundance: -
j_gene: TRBJ2-5
CDR3nt: TGTGCCAGCAGCCCTTCTATTCCCCAGTACTTC
CDR3aa: CASSPSIPQYF

v_gene: TRBV3-1
d_gene: -
abundance: once
j_gene: TRBJ2-7
CDR3nt: TGTGCCAGCAGCCAAGAATGGAAACGGGAGCAGTACTTC
CDR3aa: CASSQEWKREQYF

v_gene: TRBV6-6
d_gene: -
abundance: -
j_gene: TRBJ2-6
CDR3nt: TGTGCCAGCGGCTTGGTCTCTGGGGCCAACGTCCTGACTTTC
CDR3aa: CASGLVSGANVLTF

v_gene: TRBV5-1
d_gene: -
abundance: -
j_gene: TRBJ1-1
CDR3nt: TGCGCCAGCAGCTTGAGCAGCTCTGAAGCTTTCTTT
CDR3aa: CASSLSSSEAFF

v_gene: TRBV5-6
d_gene: -
abundance: -
j_gene: TRBJ2-7
CDR3nt: TGTGCCAGCAGCTTGTTAGTGGGTGAGCAGTACTTC
CDR3aa: CASSLLVGEQYF

v_gene: TRBV7-9
d_gene: TRBD1
abundance: -
j_gene: TRBJ1-6
CDR3nt: TGTGCCAGCAGCCCGTGGGACAGTAATTCACCCCTCCACTTT
CDR3aa: CASSPWDSNSPLHF

v_gene: TRBV12-3/TRBV12-4
d_gene: -
abundance: -
j_gene: TRBJ2-1
CDR3nt: TGTGCCATCTTGAGGGAAAAAGGAGACAATGAGCAGTTCTTC
CDR3aa: CAILREKGDNEQFF

v_gene: TRBV9
d_gene: TRBD1
abundance: -
j_gene: TRBJ2-2
CDR3nt: TGTGCCAGCAGCTCTGGACAGGGGGCCGGCGGGGAGCTGTTTTTT
CDR3aa: CASSSGQGAGGELFF

v_gene: TRBV30
d_gene: -
abundance: -
j_gene: TRBJ2-1
CDR3nt: TGTGCCTGGATTTCCTACAATGAGCAGTTCTTC
CDR3aa: CAWISYNEQFF

v_gene: TRBV11-1
d_gene: TRBD2
abundance: -
j_gene: TRBJ2-1
CDR3nt: TGTGCCAGCAGCTTACCCGGGAGGACTAGCGGGGTACCCTCCTACAATGAGCAGTTCTTC
CDR3aa: CASSLPGRTSGVPSYNEQFF

v_gene: TRBV29-1
d_gene: -
abundance: -
j_gene: TRBJ2-2
CDR3nt: TGCAGCGTTGAGGGGAACGATGTAGTCGGGGAGCTGTTTTTT
CDR3aa: CSVEGNDVVGELFF

v_gene: TRBV20-1
d_gene: -
abundance: -
j_gene: TRBJ2-3
CDR3nt: TGCAGTGCTAGAGATTACGGGGCAGATACGCAGTATTTT
CDR3aa: CSARDYGADTQYF

v_gene: TRBV4-1
d_gene: -
abundance: -
j_gene: TRBJ1-1
CDR3nt: TGCGCCAGCTCCCCCTTCCCTGGGGTGGTCGCGGAAGCTTTCTTT
CDR3aa: CASSPFPGVVAEAFF

v_gene: TRBV4-1
d_gene: TRBD1
abundance: -
j_gene: TRBJ2-5
CDR3nt: TGCGCCAGCAGCCCTCGGACAGGCTGGGAGACCCAGTACTTC
CDR3aa: CASSPRTGWETQYF

v_gene: TRBV6-5
d_gene: -
abundance: -
j_gene: TRBJ2-1
CDR3nt: TGTGCCAGCAGCTTGTCAATCAACAATGAGCAGTTCTTC
CDR3aa: CASSLSINNEQFF

v_gene: TRBV5-4
d_gene: -
abundance: -
j_gene: TRBJ1-2
CDR3nt: TGTGCCAGCAGCTCGTCCCCCAAGAACTATGGCTACACCTTC
CDR3aa: CASSSSPKNYGYTF

v_gene: TRBV19
d_gene: -
abundance: -
j_gene: TRBJ2-7
CDR3nt: TGTGCCAGTAGTATACGGTGGGGCCCCTACGAGCAGTACTTC
CDR3aa: CASSIRWGPYEQYF

v_gene: TRBV7-9
d_gene: -
abundance: -
j_gene: TRBJ1-1
CDR3nt: TGTGCCAGCAGCGGAGGACAGCTCACTGAAGCTTTCTTT
CDR3aa: CASSGGQLTEAFF

v_gene: TRBV3-1
d_gene: TRBD1
abundance: -
j_gene: TRBJ1-6
CDR3nt: TGTGCCAGCAGCGAAGATATTTTTAACAGGGGTAATTCACCCCTCCACTTT
CDR3aa: CASSEDIFNRGNSPLHF

v_gene: TRBV6-5
d_gene: -
abundance: -
j_gene: TRBJ2-7
CDR3nt: TGTGCCAGCACAGGACAGGGAGGGGTTTACGAGCAGTACTTC
CDR3aa: CASTGQGGVYEQYF

v_gene: TRBV7-9
d_gene: -
abundance: -
j_gene: TRBJ2-1
CDR3nt: TGTGCCAGCAGCTCCGGGAGCAAAAATGAGCAGTTCTTC
CDR3aa: CASSSGSKNEQFF

v_gene: TRBV5-1
d_gene: TRBD1
abundance: -
j_gene: TRBJ1-5
CDR3nt: TGCGCCAGCAGCCTGGACAGGGGAGGCCAGCCCCAGCATTTT
CDR3aa: CASSLDRGGQPQHF

v_gene: TRBV5-1
d_gene: -
abundance: -
j_gene: TRBJ2-7
CDR3nt: TGCGCCAGCAGCTTGTATACGGGGGCCTACGAGCAGTACTTC
CDR3aa: CASSLYTGAYEQYF

v_gene: TRBV9
d_gene: TRBD1
abundance: -
j_gene: TRBJ1-6
CDR3nt: TGTGCCAGCAGCGTGGATGGGACAGGGGGTTTTTCACCCCTCCACTTT
CDR3aa: CASSVDGTGGFSPLHF

v_gene: TRBV13
d_gene: TRBD1
abundance: -
j_gene: TRBJ2-7
CDR3nt: TGTGCCAGCAGCATGGACAGGGGGTACGAGCAGTACTTC
CDR3aa: CASSMDRGYEQYF

v_gene: TRBV28
d_gene: TRBD1
abundance: -
j_gene: TRBJ1-2
CDR3nt: TGTGCCAGCAGATTCTACTCAACGACAGGGAAGGCTGGTAACTATGGCTACACCTTC
CDR3aa: CASRFYSTTGKAGNYGYTF

v_gene: TRBV3-1
d_gene: -
abundance: -
j_gene: TRBJ2-1
CDR3nt: TGTGCCAGCAGCGAGACATCTGTCTTGCACAATGAGCAGTTCTTC
CDR3aa: CASSETSVLHNEQFF

v_gene: TRBV19
d_gene: TRBD2
abundance: few
j_gene: TRBJ2-2
CDR3nt: TGTGCCGTGCAGCGGGGTACCGGGGAGCTGTTTTTT
CDR3aa: CAVQRGTGELFF